This T cell receptor beta chain was captured by sequencing in a study of regulatory T cells in long-lasting Graves disease. Study-wide background: Prior antithyroid drug treatment in newly diagnosed Graves' patients lasted under 3 months. Study conclusions and caveats: A greater number of public clonotypes (fewer than 3,000) was shared by persistent patients than by new patients (roughly 930).

Libraries of TCR beta came from iRepertoire HTBI primers plus Arm-PCR of CDR3 regions. TCRdb re-derived calls from the multiplex PCR reads in MiXCR, one entry per CDR3 protein. The repertoire includes roughly 500,000 distinct CDR3 sequences, about 13% of them detected once, and roughly 9.7% sits in the top ten. The sample's time point: newly diagnosed GD, antithyroid drugs for less than 3 months. From RNA extracted from PBMCs, the TCR library was made. On this clonotype itself: The antigen is not known.

The length of the CDR3 is 17 residues. The V gene end was trimmed by 3 bases and the J gene end by 3 bases; junction bases not matched to a gene: 8. CDR1 LGHDT and CDR2 YNNKEL come from the germline V gene (reference sequence). This sample was also put to use in a study of T cells in Graves' hyperthyroidism and ophthalmopathy.

The sequence was collected from a man younger than 45 with Graves disease. This specimen was peripheral blood mononuclear cells (PBMCs), taken at new diagnosis, from a patient treated with antithyroid drugs. This chain connects TRBV3-1 to TRBJ2-1; the match to TRBD2 covers 10 bases. The CDR3 spells CASSHVPSGRNYNEQFF. The CDR3 DNA follows: TGTGCCAGCAGCCATGTCCCTAGCGGGAGAAACTACAATGAGCAGTTCTTC.